The clone carrying this T cell receptor (beta chain) was recorded many times. The antigen is not known. These data originate in a study of spatial heterogeneity in lung cancer. As for the study in general: There were consistently more beta-chain sequences detected than alpha-chain sequences.

Every molecule of TCR cDNA had its own unique molecular identifier. MiXCR, applied by TCRdb to the 5' RACE reads, yields one record per CDR3 protein. This sample has thousands of distinct CDR3 sequences, with approximately 12% found just once. This CDR3 contains 12 residues. The germline V gene encodes CDR1 DFQATT and CDR2 SNEGSKA (reference sequence). Trimming shortened V by 3 bases and J by 6 bases, and 6 bases separated the two germline ends. General study points: Tumoral mutation counts were tracked by counts of expanded intratumoral alpha and beta TCRs.

Sample time point: sample taken at primary tumor resection. The sequence was obtained from a male donor with early-stage non-small cell lung cancer. The specimen was lung tumor tissue, collected at surgery. The chain has TRBV20-1 and TRBJ1-6, with no clear D. This chain's CDR3 is CSASQPNSPLHF. Written as DNA, the CDR3 is TGCAGTGCTAGCCAGCCTAATTCACCCCTCCACTTT.